This T cell receptor beta chain emerged from a study of T cells after yellow fever vaccination. Study outcomes and limitations: Reappearance after the booster was observed for most primary-vaccination clones (more than 95% CD4, about 90% CD8).

The germline V gene encodes CDR1 SEHNR and CDR2 FQNEAQ (reference sequence). This CDR3 region has 16 residues. From the 5' RACE reads, TCRdb called clonotypes with MiXCR, one entry per CDR3 protein. This repertoire shows about 340,000 distinct CDR3 sequences, approximately 4.2% found once; its top ten account for roughly 24%. A note on this clonotype: Its target is not known.

The specimen was PBMCs, collected 5 days after the yellow fever booster vaccination. This sequence was found in a man aged 18-30 years who received the YFV17D yellow fever vaccine. This rearrangement joins TRBV7-9 to TRBJ2-7; 8 nucleotides agree with TRBD2. Near its end, the DNA agrees better with TRBJ2-1, so the J call may be wrong. The CDR3 DNA sequence: TGTGCCAGCAGCCCTTCTCCCCTATTAGCGGGGTACGAGCAGTTCTTC. It yields the protein CASSPSPLLAGYEQFF.